This T cell receptor beta chain emerged from a study of identical twins. General study findings and limits: Surplus twin overlap in beta out-of-frame sequences was less pronounced. The study drew conclusions from cross-sectional statistical analysis, not from following the same donors.

A few counts support this clonotype. Its antigen is still unknown. The V gene's germline CDR1 is KGHDR and CDR2 SFDVKD. Trimming left V 4 bases short and J 7 bases short, with 10 bases between. CDR3 length: 13 amino acids. Donors uniformly comprised healthy Caucasians. A single record per CDR3 protein comes from TCRdb applying MiXCR to the 5' RACE reads. Of roughly 250,000 distinct CDR3 sequences listed, about 14% were seen once; the top ten hold 7% to 9.5%. Specimen: memory (CD45RO+) T cells sorted from blood. The rearrangement joins TRBV24-1 to TRBJ2-1, with D hard to call. The sequence was obtained from a woman between 18 and 29 years old in good health. CDR3 nucleotides: TGTGCCACCAGTGACCCGTCAAGGAATGAGCAGTTCTTC. Translated, it gives CATSDPSRNEQFF.